This note documents a single T cell receptor beta chain sequence. The ends were cut back, 2 bases at V and 5 bases at J, with 9 bases in the middle. Per the germline V gene, CDR1 is ENHRY and CDR2 is SYGVKD. The CDR3 is 13 amino acids. TCR alpha and TCR beta cDNA libraries carrying sample barcodes and UMIs were produced by 5'RACE using constant-segment primers. TCRdb analysed the 5' RACE reads with MiXCR anew, one entry per CDR3 protein. This sample has 300,000 to 400,000 distinct CDR3 sequences, with less than 20% found just once. The data are from a study of T-cell memory formation after mild COVID-19.

The receptor was isolated from a man aged 18 to 30 who had mild COVID-19 (a few samples of this study predate the infection). Cell type and time point are not known. The chain couples TRBV10-3 to TRBJ2-5; D possibly corresponds to TRBD1 (6 bases). Input material: PBMCs or a T cell subset sorted from them (not recorded which). CDR3 nucleotides: TGTGCCATCAGTGAGGTTCAGGGGGAGACCCAGTACTTC. Protein sequence: CAISEVQGETQYF.